Listed here is a single TCR beta chain. The PCR was carried out with 60 Vbeta primers and 13 Jbeta primers. The method was immunoSEQ multiplex PCR; TCRdb's version includes in-frame clones alone and lacks a portion of them. This sample yields 120,000 to 150,000 clones, of which 60% to 85% are seen a single time; more than 3% belongs to the top ten. The CDR3 loop spans 15 amino acids. CDR1 and CDR2 (germline): WNHNN, SYGVQD (reference sequence). With 3 bases removed from V and 1 base from J, the gap between germline ends came to 9 bases. The sample comes from a study of cytomegalovirus exposure and HLA in healthy donors.

The chain combines TRBV10-1 with TRBJ2-2; possible D gene TRBD1, 6 bases. Sample: PBMCs. The sequence was collected from a man aged 18 to 29 in good health and CMV-seronegative. CDR3 region: CASSDGTLNTGELFF. The CDR3 nucleotides read TGCGCCAGCAGTGATGGGACACTGAACACCGGGGAGCTGTTTTTT.